The 10 T cell receptor beta chains in this list originate from one sample, sequenced in a study of blood T cells in healthy people across ages. A J-beta primer mix and a sample-barcoded 5' primer were used in a second PCR of roughly 7 to 12 cycles. TCRdb reprocessed the 5' RACE reads with MiXCR, giving one entry per CDR3 protein. The table records around 1.5 million distinct CDR3 sequences, about 35% of them present only once. The sequenced sample consisted of blood. These TCRs come from a woman aged 25 to 45 in good health.

This clonotype was seen a few times. The chain links TRBV18 to TRBJ2-3; TRBD1 matches 7 bases. Germline V gene data show CDR1 as KGHSH and CDR2 as LQKENI. The ends lost 3 bases at V and 1 base at J; junction bases unmatched: 10. The CDR3 totals 17 residues. CDR3: CASSPIDRAGGTDTQYF. In DNA, the CDR3 is TGTGCCAGCTCACCGATTGACAGGGCCGGAGGCACAGATACGCAGTATTTT.

This chain connects TRBV7-9 to TRBJ2-2; a weak D match, TRBD1 (6 bases). CDR1 is SEHNR and CDR2 is FQNEAQ in the germline V gene (reference sequence). The CDR3 covers 13 residues. The V gene lost 6 bases and the J gene lost 5 bases, with 10 bases spanning the gap. The CDR3 region has the DNA TGTGCCAGCAGTCACAGGGTAACCGGGGAGCTGTTTTTT. It translates to CASSHRVTGELFF.

This clonotype came up a few times. The rearrangement links TRBV5-1 to TRBJ2-1; D is undetermined. Germline-derived CDR1 and CDR2 are SGHRS and YFSETQ. CDR3 length equals 17 residues. V was shortened by 1 base and J by 3 bases, with 17 bases between the two germline ends. The CDR3 loop reads CASSLLSSSAYYNEQFF. The CDR3 region has the DNA TGCGCCAGCAGCTTGCTTAGCAGCTCGGCTTACTACAATGAGCAGTTCTTC. The variable domain in full, completed from reference TRBV5-1 and TRBJ2-1, reads KAGVTQTPRYLIKTRGQQVTLSCSPISGHRSVSWYQQTPGQGLQFLFEYFSETQRNKGNFPGRFSGRQFSNSRSEMNVSTLELGDSALYLCASSLLSSSAYYNEQFFGPGTRLTVL.

About this clonotype: A read error may account for a junction end that differs from germline. This chain connects TRBV28 to TRBJ2-3; 7 bases line up with TRBD2. The CDR3 consists of 18 residues. Germline-derived CDR1 and CDR2 are MDHEN and SYDVKM. The CDR3 region is CASTSYPPSGGSTDTQYF. In DNA form, the CDR3 reads TGTGCCAGCACCTCATACCCTCCCTCGGGGGGTAGCACGGATACGCAGTATTTT.

This sequence joins TRBV4-1 and TRBJ1-4; unclear D gene. Germline V gives CDR1 MGHRA, CDR2 YSYEKL. With 0 bases removed from V and 5 bases from J, the gap between germline ends came to 16 bases. The CDR3 totals 17 residues. For the CDR3, the DNA is TGCGCCAGCAGCCAAGATTCCCTAGGGCAGTGGAATGAAAAACTGTTTTTT. This sequence encodes CASSQDSLGQWNEKLFF.

This clonotype came up a few times. This rearrangement joins TRBV20-1 to TRBJ2-3; 11 bases agree with TRBD2. Germline V gene sequence: CDR1 DFQATT, CDR2 SNEGSKA (reference sequence). V gave up 1 base and J gave up 0 bases; unmatched junction bases: 6. CDR3 length: 17 residues. CDR3 nucleotide sequence: TGCAGTGCTAGAGGACTAGCGGGGCCTTCTAGCACAGATACGCAGTATTTT. It is translated as CSARGLAGPSSTDTQYF.

This clonotype has more than one count but fewer than ten. J is TRBJ1-2 and V is TRBV28, with D perhaps matching TRBD1 (5 bases). V was shortened by 6 bases and J by 7 bases, with 21 bases between the two germline ends. This CDR3 region has 15 residues. The V gene's germline CDR1 is MDHEN and CDR2 SYDVKM. The CDR3 here is CASSEDPGRDRGYTF. Here the CDR3 DNA reads TGTGCCAGCAGCGAAGATCCAGGGAGGGACCGTGGCTACACCTTC.

The rearrangement links TRBV6-1 to TRBJ2-7; 8 bases fit TRBD1. The J call may be faulty, since TRBJ2-5 better matches the DNA end. CDR1 is MNHNS, CDR2 SASEGT, per germline. The CDR3 totals 13 residues. CDR3 protein: CASKIRTGETQYF. The CDR3 nucleotides read TGTGCCAGCAAAATAAGGACAGGGGAGACCCAGTACTTC.

This clonotype was observed a few times. J is TRBJ1-2 and V is TRBV7-2; the D is unclear. Trimming took off 5 bases at V and 2 bases at J, with 12 bases between the two ends. Germline lookup yields CDR1 SGHTA and CDR2 FQGNSA. The CDR3 extends over 14 amino acids. This CDR3 reads CASSPGPRNYGYTF. The CDR3 DNA is TGTGCCAGCAGCCCCGGTCCCAGAAACTATGGCTACACCTTC. The complete variable domain, with remaining parts taken from reference TRBV7-2 and TRBJ1-2, reads GAGVSQSPSNKVTEKGKDVELRCDPISGHTALYWYRQSLGQGLEFLIYFQGNSAPDKSGLPSDRFSAERTGGSVSTLTIQRTQQEDSAVYLCASSPGPRNYGYTFGSGTRLTVV.

The gene calls are TRBV24-1 and TRBJ2-1; tentatively, D is TRBD1 or TRBD2 (5 bases each). Trimming cost V 5 bases and J 5 bases, with 6 bases left between them. Germline-derived CDR1 and CDR2 are KGHDR and SFDVKD. The CDR3 is 12 amino acids. The chain's CDR3 is CATSVGDNEQFF. The CDR3 DNA reads TGTGCCACCAGTGTGGGGGACAATGAGCAGTTCTTC.